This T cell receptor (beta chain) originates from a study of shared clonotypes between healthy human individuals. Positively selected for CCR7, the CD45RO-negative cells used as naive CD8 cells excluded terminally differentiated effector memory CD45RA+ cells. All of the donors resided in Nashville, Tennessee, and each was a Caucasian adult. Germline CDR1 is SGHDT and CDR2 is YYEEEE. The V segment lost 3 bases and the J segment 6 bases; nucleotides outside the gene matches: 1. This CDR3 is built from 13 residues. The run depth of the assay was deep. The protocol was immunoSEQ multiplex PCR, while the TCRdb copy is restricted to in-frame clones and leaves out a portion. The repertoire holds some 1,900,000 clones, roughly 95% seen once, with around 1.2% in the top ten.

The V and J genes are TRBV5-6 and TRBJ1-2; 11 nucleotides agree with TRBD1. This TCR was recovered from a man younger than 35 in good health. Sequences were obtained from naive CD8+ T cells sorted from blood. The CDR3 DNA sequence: TGTGCCAGCAGCTGGGACAGGGGGAATGGCTACACCTTC. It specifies CASSWDRGNGYTF.